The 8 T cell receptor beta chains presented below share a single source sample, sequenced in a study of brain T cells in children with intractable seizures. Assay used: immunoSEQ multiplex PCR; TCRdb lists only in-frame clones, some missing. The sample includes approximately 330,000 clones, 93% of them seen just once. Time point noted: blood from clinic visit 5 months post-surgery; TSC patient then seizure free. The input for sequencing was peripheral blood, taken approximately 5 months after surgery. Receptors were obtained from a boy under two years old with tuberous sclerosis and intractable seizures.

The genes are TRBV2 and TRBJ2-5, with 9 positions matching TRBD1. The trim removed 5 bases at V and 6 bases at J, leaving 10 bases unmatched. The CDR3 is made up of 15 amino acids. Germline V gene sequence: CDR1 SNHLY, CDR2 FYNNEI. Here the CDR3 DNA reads TGTGCCAGCAGTACCCCACCGACAGGGGGTCAGACCCAGTACTTC. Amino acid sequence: CASSTPPTGGQTQYF.

The CDR3 protein is CASSEGGNNVLTF. The CDR3 bases are TGTGCCAGCAGTGAAGGGGGAAACAACGTCCTGACTTTC. This chain links TRBV6-4 with TRBJ2-6; tentatively, D is TRBD1 (6 bases). Germline V gene data show CDR1 as MRHNA and CDR2 as SNTAGT. The ends were cut back, 3 bases at V and 9 bases at J, with 9 bases in the middle. This CDR3 is built from 13 residues.

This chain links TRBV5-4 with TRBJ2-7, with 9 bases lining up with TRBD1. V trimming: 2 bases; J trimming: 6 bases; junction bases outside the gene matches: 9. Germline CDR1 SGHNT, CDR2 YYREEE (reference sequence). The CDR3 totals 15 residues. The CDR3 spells CASSFTGQGLIEQYF. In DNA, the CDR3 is TGTGCCAGCAGCTTCACCGGACAGGGGCTGATCGAGCAGTACTTC.

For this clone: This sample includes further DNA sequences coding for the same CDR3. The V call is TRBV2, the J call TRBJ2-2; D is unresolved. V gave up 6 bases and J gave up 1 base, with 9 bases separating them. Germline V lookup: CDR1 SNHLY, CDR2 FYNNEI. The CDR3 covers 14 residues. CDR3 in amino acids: CASRETENTGELFF. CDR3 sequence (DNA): TGTGCCAGCAGAGAAACAGAGAACACCGGGGAGCTGTTTTTT.

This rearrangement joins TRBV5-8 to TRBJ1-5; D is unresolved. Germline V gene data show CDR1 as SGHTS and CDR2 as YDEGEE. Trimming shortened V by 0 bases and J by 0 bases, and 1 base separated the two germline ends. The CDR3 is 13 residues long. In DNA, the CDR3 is TGTGCCAGCAGCTTGGGTAGCAATCAGCCCCAGCATTTT. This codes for CASSLGSNQPQHF.

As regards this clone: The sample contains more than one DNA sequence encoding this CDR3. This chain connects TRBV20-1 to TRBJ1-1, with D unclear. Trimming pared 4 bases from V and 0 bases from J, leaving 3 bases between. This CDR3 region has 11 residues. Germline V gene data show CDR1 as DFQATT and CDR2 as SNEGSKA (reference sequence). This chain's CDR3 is CSATMNTEAFF. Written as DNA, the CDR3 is TGCAGTGCTACAATGAACACTGAAGCTTTCTTT.

The CDR3 loop is CAIRRAGNTGELFF. DNA for the CDR3: TGTGCCATCAGAAGGGCAGGGAACACCGGGGAGCTGTTTTTT. The chain couples TRBV10-3 to TRBJ2-2; no definite D call. V lost 6 bases to trimming and J lost 1 base, with 9 bases between them. The CDR3 covers 14 residues. The germline CDR1 and CDR2 sequences are ENHRY and SYGVKD.

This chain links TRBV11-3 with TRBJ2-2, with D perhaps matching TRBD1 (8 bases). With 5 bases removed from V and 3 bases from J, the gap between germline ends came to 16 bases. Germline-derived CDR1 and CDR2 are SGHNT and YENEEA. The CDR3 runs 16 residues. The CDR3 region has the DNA TGTGCCAGCAGCCCCGGGGGGACAGGCGACACCGGGGAGCTGTTTTTT. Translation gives CASSPGGTGDTGELFF.